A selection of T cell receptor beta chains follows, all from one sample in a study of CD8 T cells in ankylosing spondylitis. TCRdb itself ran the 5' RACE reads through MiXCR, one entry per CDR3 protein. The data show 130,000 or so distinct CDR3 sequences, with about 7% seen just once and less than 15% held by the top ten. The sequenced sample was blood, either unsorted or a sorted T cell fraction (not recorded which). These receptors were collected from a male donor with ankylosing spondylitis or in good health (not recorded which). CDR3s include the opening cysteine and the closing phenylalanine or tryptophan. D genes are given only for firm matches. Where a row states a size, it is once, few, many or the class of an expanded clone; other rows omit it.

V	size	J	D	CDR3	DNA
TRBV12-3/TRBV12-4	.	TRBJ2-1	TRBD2	CASSSQTSGTDNEQFF	TGTGCCAGCAGTTCCCAGACTAGCGGGACGGACAATGAGCAGTTCTTC
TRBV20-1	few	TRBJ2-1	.	CSPSGSYNEQFF	TGCAGTCCTTCTGGTAGCTACAATGAGCAGTTCTTC
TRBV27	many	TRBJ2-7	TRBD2	CASSYTSGSNEQYF	TGTGCCAGCAGTTATACTAGCGGGAGCAACGAGCAGTACTTC
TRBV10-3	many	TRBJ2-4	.	CAIMGGGNIQYF	TGTGCCATTATGGGGGGTGGAAACATTCAGTACTTC
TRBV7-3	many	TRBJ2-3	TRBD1	CASGLDDKGALTQYF	TGTGCCAGCGGACTCGATGACAAGGGGGCCCTTACGCAGTATTTT
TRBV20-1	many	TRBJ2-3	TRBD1	CSARGQGGTDTQYF	TGCAGTGCTAGGGGACAGGGCGGCACAGATACGCAGTATTTT
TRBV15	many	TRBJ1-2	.	CATRYQGHGYTF	TGTGCCACCAGATACCAGGGGCATGGCTACACCTTC
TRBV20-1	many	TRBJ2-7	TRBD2	CSAYTGLAQTYYEQYF	TGCAGTGCTTATACCGGACTAGCCCAAACTTACTACGAGCAGTACTTC
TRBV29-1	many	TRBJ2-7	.	CSVEDPTYEQYF	TGCAGCGTTGAAGATCCCACTTACGAGCAGTACTTC
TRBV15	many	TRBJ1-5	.	CATSMGLNNQPQHF	TGTGCCACCAGCATGGGGTTGAACAATCAGCCCCAGCATTTT
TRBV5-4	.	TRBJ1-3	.	CASGPAPLCGNTIYF	TGTGCCAGCGGCCCCGCACCCCTCTGTGGAAACACCATATATTTT
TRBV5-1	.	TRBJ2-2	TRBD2	CASSFGTSTGELFF	TGCGCCAGCAGCTTCGGGACTAGCACCGGGGAGCTGTTTTTT